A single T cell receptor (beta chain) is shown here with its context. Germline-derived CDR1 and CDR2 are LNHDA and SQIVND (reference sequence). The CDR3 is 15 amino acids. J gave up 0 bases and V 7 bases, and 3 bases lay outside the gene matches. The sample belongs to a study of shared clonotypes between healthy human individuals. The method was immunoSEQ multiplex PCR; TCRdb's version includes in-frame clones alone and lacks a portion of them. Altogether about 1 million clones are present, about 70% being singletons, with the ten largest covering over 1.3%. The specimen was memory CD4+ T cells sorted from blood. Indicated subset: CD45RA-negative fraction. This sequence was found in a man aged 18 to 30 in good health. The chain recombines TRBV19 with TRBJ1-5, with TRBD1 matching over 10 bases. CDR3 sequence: CASKGTGDSNQPQHF. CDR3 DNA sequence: TGTGCCAGTAAAGGGACAGGGGATAGCAATCAGCCCCAGCATTTT.